This record looks at one T cell receptor (beta chain) sequence and its context. Its antigen is as yet unknown. The CDR3 consists of 13 residues. The germline V gene encodes CDR1 MNHNY and CDR2 SVGAGI (reference sequence). Trimming removed 8 bases from V and 3 bases from J, with 12 bases in between. The data originate from a study of T-cell memory formation after mild COVID-19. General study results and limits: Cross-reactive memory appears to have joined, as suggested by some responding clones showing up in pre-infection memory.

Using its own MiXCR run on the 5' RACE reads, TCRdb lists one record per CDR3 protein. Here the sample spans about 290,000 distinct CDR3 sequences, around 15% being singletons. What was sequenced was PBMCs or a T cell subset sorted from them (not recorded which). The TCR originated in a man aged 18 to 30 who had mild COVID-19 (a few samples of this study predate the infection). Cell type and time point are not known. The chain uses TRBV6-6 and TRBJ2-3, with D perhaps TRBD2 (6 bases). The CDR3: CASVAGTTDTQYF. The DNA of the CDR3 is TGTGCCAGCGTTGCCGGGACTACAGATACGCAGTATTTT.